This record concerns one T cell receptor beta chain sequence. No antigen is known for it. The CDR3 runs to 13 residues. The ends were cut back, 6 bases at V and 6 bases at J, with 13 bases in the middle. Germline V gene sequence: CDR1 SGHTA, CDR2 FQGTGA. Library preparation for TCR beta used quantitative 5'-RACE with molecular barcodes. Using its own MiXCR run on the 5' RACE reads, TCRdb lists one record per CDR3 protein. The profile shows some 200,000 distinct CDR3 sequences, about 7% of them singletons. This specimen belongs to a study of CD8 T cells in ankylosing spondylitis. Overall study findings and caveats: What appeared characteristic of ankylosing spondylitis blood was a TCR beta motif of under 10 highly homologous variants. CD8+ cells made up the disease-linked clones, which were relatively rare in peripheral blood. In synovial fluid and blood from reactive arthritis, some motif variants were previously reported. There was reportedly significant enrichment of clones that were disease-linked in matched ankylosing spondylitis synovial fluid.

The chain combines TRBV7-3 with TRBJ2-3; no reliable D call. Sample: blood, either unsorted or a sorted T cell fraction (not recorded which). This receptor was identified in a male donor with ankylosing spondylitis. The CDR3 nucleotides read TGTGCCAGCAGGTCGATATTCACGGATACGCAGTATTTT. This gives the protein CASRSIFTDTQYF.